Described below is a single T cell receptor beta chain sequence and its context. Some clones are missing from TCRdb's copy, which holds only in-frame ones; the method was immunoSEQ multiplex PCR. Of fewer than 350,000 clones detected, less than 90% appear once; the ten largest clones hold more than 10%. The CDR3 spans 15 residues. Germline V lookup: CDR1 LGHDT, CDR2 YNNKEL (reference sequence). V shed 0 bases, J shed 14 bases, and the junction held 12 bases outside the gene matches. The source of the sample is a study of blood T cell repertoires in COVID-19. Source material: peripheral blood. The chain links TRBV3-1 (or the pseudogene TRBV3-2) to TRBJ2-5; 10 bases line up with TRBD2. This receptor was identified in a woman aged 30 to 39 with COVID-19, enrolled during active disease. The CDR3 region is CASSQDIGTSVGTYF. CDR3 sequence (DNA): TGTGCCAGCAGCCAAGACATCGGGACTAGCGTAGGGACCTACTTC.